These T cell receptor beta chains were read from a single sample in a study of CD8 T cells in Susac syndrome. TCRdb passed the immunoSEQ multiplex PCR reads through MiXCR, listing each CDR3 protein once. The sample lists about 190,000 distinct CDR3 sequences; 80% to 95% were seen once. Material for sequencing was CD4+ T cells from PBMCs. These TCRs come from a human donor in good health. Both conserved end residues are part of each CDR3. A D gene is named only where the DNA matches it firmly. Clone size is shown for a subset of rows, as once, few, many or a class of expanded clone.

CASSPRVRGNIQYF | TGTGCCAGCAGCCCGAGAGTTCGGGGGAACATTCAGTACTTC | TRBV5-6 | NA | NA | TRBJ2-4
CASTGGLRGTDTQYF | TGTGCCAGCACGGGTGGGCTCCGAGGGACAGATACGCAGTATTTT | TRBV5-6 | NA | NA | TRBJ2-3
CASSPRDSPGGYGYTF | TGTGCCAGCAGTCCCCGGGACAGCCCTGGCGGCTATGGCTACACCTTC | TRBV28 | TRBD1 | NA | TRBJ1-2
CASSQVRGFGETQYF | TGTGCCAGCAGCCAAGTCCGGGGCTTCGGGGAGACCCAGTACTTC | TRBV14 | NA | NA | TRBJ2-5
CASSQAGGLRQFF | TGTGCCAGCAGTCAAGCGGGGGGCCTCCGGCAGTTCTTC | TRBV6-4 | TRBD2 | NA | TRBJ2-1
CASSEHSGTANSPLHF | TGTGCCAGCAGCGAGCATTCCGGGACAGCTAATTCACCCCTCCACTTT | TRBV6-2/TRBV6-3 | TRBD1 | NA | TRBJ1-6
CASSQFPPPSTDTQYF | TGCGCCAGCAGCCAATTTCCCCCTCCTAGCACAGATACGCAGTATTTT | TRBV4-3 | NA | NA | TRBJ2-3
CASSRGFAAGGPFNYGYTF | TGTGCCAGCAGCCGGGGTTTCGCGGCAGGCGGACCCTTTAACTATGGCTACACCTTC | TRBV14 | NA | NA | TRBJ1-2
CSVDEARETQYF | TGCAGCGTTGATGAGGCGAGGGAGACCCAGTACTTC | TRBV29-1 | NA | NA | TRBJ2-5
CSARGDGGLAGANVLTF | TGCAGTGCAAGAGGTGACGGAGGACTAGCCGGGGCCAACGTCCTGACTTTC | TRBV20-1 | TRBD2 | once | TRBJ2-6
CASRGTGENSPLHF | TGCGCCAGCAGAGGGACGGGGGAGAATTCACCCCTCCACTTT | TRBV4-1 | NA | NA | TRBJ1-6
CASSLVTLNTGELFF | TGTGCCAGCAGCTTGGTGACGCTTAACACCGGGGAGCTGTTTTTT | TRBV5-4 | NA | NA | TRBJ2-2
CASSLAQGYNEQFF | TGTGCCAGCAGCTTAGCGCAGGGGTACAATGAGCAGTTCTTC | TRBV7-2 | NA | once | TRBJ2-1
CASSGRTASSTDTQYF | TGTGCCAGCAGCGGGCGGACGGCATCTAGCACAGATACGCAGTATTTT | TRBV7-9 | NA | NA | TRBJ2-3
CASRQTGPGSQYF | TGTGCCAGCAGACAAACCGGACCGGGTTCGCAGTATTTT | TRBV27 | NA | NA | TRBJ2-3
CASSIEWRGGLSEQYF | TGTGCCAGTAGTATCGAGTGGCGGGGGGGCCTCAGCGAGCAGTACTTC | TRBV19 | TRBD2 | NA | TRBJ2-7
CSARAVFGGGGYTF | TGCAGTGCTAGAGCAGTGTTCGGGGGCGGCGGCTACACCTTC | TRBV20-1 | NA | NA | TRBJ1-2
CASREGSYEQYF | TGTGCCAGCAGGGAAGGGTCCTACGAGCAGTACTTC | TRBV28 | NA | NA | TRBJ2-7
CASSLGGGGNSPLHF | TGTGCCAGCAGTTTAGGAGGGGGCGGTAATTCACCCCTCCACTTT | TRBV12-3/TRBV12-4 | TRBD1 | NA | TRBJ1-6
CASSWTGETEAFF | TGTGCCAGCAGCTGGACAGGGGAGACTGAAGCTTTCTTT | TRBV5-4 | TRBD1 | NA | TRBJ1-1
CASSTGFYNSPLHF | TGTGCCAGTAGCACAGGGTTCTATAATTCACCCCTCCACTTT | TRBV19 | NA | NA | TRBJ1-6
CASSLAGRTLNEQFF | TGTGCCAGCAGCCTAGCGGGGCGAACCCTCAATGAGCAGTTCTTC | TRBV7-2 | TRBD2 | NA | TRBJ2-1
CASSLSQGILYGYTF | TGTGCCAGCAGCTTGTCACAGGGGATTTTGTATGGCTACACCTTC | TRBV7-9 | TRBD1 | NA | TRBJ1-2
CASTEGEGQPQHF | TGTGCCAGCACCGAGGGAGAGGGTCAGCCCCAGCATTTT | TRBV2 | NA | NA | TRBJ1-5
CASSLGEGGWNTEAFF | TGTGCCAGCAGCTTAGGAGAGGGGGGTTGGAACACTGAAGCTTTCTTT | TRBV7-9 | NA | NA | TRBJ1-1
CASKRGAGTSEQYF | TGTGCCAGCAAAAGAGGGGCAGGGACGAGCGAGCAGTACTTC | TRBV27 | NA | NA | TRBJ2-7
CASSLRRVLATEAFF | TGTGCCAGCAGCTTGAGGAGGGTGTTGGCCACTGAAGCTTTCTTT | TRBV5-6 | NA | NA | TRBJ1-1
CASSSDRGSGNTIYF | TGTGCCAGCTCATCCGACAGGGGCTCTGGAAACACCATATATTTT | TRBV18 | TRBD1 | NA | TRBJ1-3
CASGLGRWTDTQYF | TGTGCCAGCGGCTTGGGACGCTGGACAGATACGCAGTATTTT | TRBV7-9 | NA | NA | TRBJ2-3
CASQRDGGPMNTEAFF | TGTGCCAGCCAACGGGACGGAGGGCCTATGAACACTGAAGCTTTCTTT | TRBV9 | NA | once | TRBJ1-1
CASSLRPDNSPLHF | TGTGCCAGCAGCTTGCGCCCAGATAATTCACCCCTCCACTTT | TRBV7-3 | NA | NA | TRBJ1-6
CATSELRRETQYF | TGTGCCACCAGTGAACTTCGGCGAGAGACCCAGTACTTC | TRBV24-1 | NA | NA | TRBJ2-5
CASSPSGQGGTENTIYF | TGTGCCAGCAGCCCCTCCGGGCAGGGTGGGACTGAAAACACCATATATTTT | TRBV9 | NA | once | TRBJ1-3
CASSERRGFTEQFF | TGTGCCAGCAGTGAACGGAGAGGGTTTACTGAGCAGTTCTTC | TRBV2 | NA | NA | TRBJ2-1
CSARSNYGYTF | TGCAGTGCTAGATCTAACTATGGCTACACCTTC | TRBV20-1 | NA | NA | TRBJ1-2
CASALTGRTSGNTIYF | TGTGCCAGCGCCCTCACGGGGCGGACCTCTGGAAACACCATATATTTT | TRBV28 | NA | NA | TRBJ1-3
CASSPTSGGPSEQYF | TGTGCCAGCAGTCCCACTAGCGGGGGCCCTTCCGAGCAGTACTTC | TRBV12-3/TRBV12-4 | TRBD2 | NA | TRBJ2-7
CASNSGGGGSTDTQYF | TGCGCCAGCAACTCCGGGGGGGGAGGTAGCACAGATACGCAGTATTTT | TRBV5-1 | TRBD2 | NA | TRBJ2-3
CASSLEVSFSGELFF | TGCGCCAGCAGCTTGGAGGTCTCCTTCTCCGGGGAGCTGTTTTTT | TRBV5-1 | NA | once | TRBJ2-2
CAWSGGAEAFF | TGTGCCTGGAGTGGGGGGGCTGAAGCTTTCTTT | TRBV30 | NA | NA | TRBJ1-1
CSVEVGYTGELFF | TGCAGCGTTGAAGTCGGGTACACCGGGGAGCTGTTTTTT | TRBV29-1 | NA | NA | TRBJ2-2
CASSLRQGGLSEKLFF | TGTGCCAGCAGCCTACGACAGGGGGGCCTGAGTGAAAAACTGTTTTTT | TRBV7-2 | TRBD1 | NA | TRBJ1-4
CSVEEPGGEAFF | TGCAGCGTTGAAGAGCCCGGGGGTGAAGCTTTCTTT | TRBV29-1 | NA | once | TRBJ1-1
CASRLSGQPYGYTF | TGTGCCAGCAGACTCTCCGGACAGCCCTATGGCTACACCTTC | TRBV28 | NA | NA | TRBJ1-2
CSVAAGPTNSPLHF | TGCAGCGTCGCCGCTGGACCGACGAATTCACCCCTCCACTTT | TRBV29-1 | NA | NA | TRBJ1-6
CASSGLGNYGYTF | TGTGCCAGCAGCGGGCTGGGGAACTATGGCTACACCTTC | TRBV5-6 | NA | NA | TRBJ1-2
CASSVARAGELFF | TGTGCCAGCAGCGTAGCGAGAGCCGGGGAGCTGTTTTTT | TRBV9 | NA | few | TRBJ2-2
CSASSGGVAGELFF | TGCAGTGCTTCGAGCGGGGGGGTCGCCGGGGAGCTGTTTTTT | TRBV20-1 | TRBD2 | NA | TRBJ2-2
CASSLDRTGPGELFF | TGTGCCAGCAGTTTAGATCGGACAGGGCCCGGGGAGCTGTTTTTT | TRBV12-3/TRBV12-4 | TRBD1 | NA | TRBJ2-2
CASSPGTGDFQPQHF | TGCGCCAGCAGCCCGGGGACAGGCGATTTCCAGCCCCAGCATTTT | TRBV5-1 | TRBD1 | NA | TRBJ1-5
CSSRVNNEQFF | TGCAGTTCCAGGGTCAACAATGAGCAGTTCTTC | TRBV20-1 | NA | NA | TRBJ2-1
CASRVQGSGNQPQHF | TGTGCCAGCAGAGTACAGGGGAGCGGCAATCAGCCCCAGCATTTT | TRBV27 | TRBD1 | NA | TRBJ1-5
CASNDGQGRGYTF | TGTGCCAGCAACGACGGACAGGGGAGAGGCTACACCTTC | TRBV6-2/TRBV6-3 | TRBD1 | NA | TRBJ1-2
CASGSDRRDSNQPQHF | TGTGCTAGTGGTTCGGACCGTCGGGATAGCAATCAGCCCCAGCATTTT | TRBV12-5 | NA | NA | TRBJ1-5
CASSVGPLAGNTEAFF | TGTGCCAGCAGCGTAGGCCCATTGGCGGGGAACACTGAAGCTTTCTTT | TRBV9 | NA | NA | TRBJ1-1
CASNPGQNYGYTF | TGTGCCAGCAACCCGGGACAGAACTATGGCTACACCTTC | TRBV27 | TRBD1 | once | TRBJ1-2
CASSVRDTGELFF | TGTGCCAGCAGTGTCAGGGACACCGGGGAGCTGTTTTTT | TRBV2 | NA | NA | TRBJ2-2